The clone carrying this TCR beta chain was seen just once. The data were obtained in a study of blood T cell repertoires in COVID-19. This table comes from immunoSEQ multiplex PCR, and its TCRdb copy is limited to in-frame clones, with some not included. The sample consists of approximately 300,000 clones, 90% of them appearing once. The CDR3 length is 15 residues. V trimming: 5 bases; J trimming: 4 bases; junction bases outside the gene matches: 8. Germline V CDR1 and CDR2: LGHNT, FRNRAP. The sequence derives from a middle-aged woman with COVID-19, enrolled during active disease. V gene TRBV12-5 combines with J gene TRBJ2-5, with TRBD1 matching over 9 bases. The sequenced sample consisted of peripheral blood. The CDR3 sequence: CASGPGQGRRETQYF. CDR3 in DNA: TGTGCTAGTGGTCCGGGACAGGGAAGGCGAGAGACCCAGTACTTC.